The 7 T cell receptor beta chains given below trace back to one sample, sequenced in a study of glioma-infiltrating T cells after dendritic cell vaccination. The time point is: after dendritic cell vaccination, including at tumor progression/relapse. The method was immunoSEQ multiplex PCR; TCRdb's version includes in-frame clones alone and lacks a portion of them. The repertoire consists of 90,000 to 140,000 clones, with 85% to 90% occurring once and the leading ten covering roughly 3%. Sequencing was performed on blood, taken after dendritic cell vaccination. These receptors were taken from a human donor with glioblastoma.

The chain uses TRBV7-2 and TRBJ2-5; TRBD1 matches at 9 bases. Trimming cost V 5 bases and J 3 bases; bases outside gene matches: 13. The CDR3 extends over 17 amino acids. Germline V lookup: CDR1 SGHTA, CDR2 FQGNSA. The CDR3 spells CASSPGQGNVIKETQYF. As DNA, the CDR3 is TGTGCCAGCAGCCCCGGACAGGGGAATGTGATTAAAGAGACCCAGTACTTC.

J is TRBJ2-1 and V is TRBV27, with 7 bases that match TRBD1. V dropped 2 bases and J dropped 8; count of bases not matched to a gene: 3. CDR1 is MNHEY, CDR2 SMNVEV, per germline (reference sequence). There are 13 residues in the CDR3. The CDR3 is CASSLRRGYEQFF. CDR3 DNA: TGTGCCAGCAGTTTACGCAGGGGGTATGAGCAGTTCTTC.

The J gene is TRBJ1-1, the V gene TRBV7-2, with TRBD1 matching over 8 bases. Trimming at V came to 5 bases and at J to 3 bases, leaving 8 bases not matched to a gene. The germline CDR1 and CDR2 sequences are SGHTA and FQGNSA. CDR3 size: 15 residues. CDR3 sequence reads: CASSGNLQGDTEAFF. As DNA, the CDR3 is TGTGCCAGCAGCGGAAATTTACAGGGGGACACTGAAGCTTTCTTT.

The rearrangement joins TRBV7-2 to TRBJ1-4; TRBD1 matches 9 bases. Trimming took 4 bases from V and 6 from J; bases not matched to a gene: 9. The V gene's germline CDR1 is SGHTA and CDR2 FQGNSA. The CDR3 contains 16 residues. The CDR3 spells CASSSSPDRGYEKLFF. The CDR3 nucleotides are TGTGCCAGCAGCTCCTCCCCGGACAGGGGATATGAAAAACTGTTTTTT.

The CDR3 is CASSPQGDNTGELFF. Here the CDR3 DNA reads TGTGCCAGCAGCCCACAGGGAGATAACACCGGGGAGCTGTTTTTT. This rearrangement joins TRBV7-3 to TRBJ2-2, with a possible D match to TRBD1 (6 bases). The V end lost 5 bases, the J end lost 2 bases, and 12 bases lay between the germline ends. This CDR3 comprises 15 residues. CDR1 and CDR2 from the germline V gene are SGHTA and FQGTGA.

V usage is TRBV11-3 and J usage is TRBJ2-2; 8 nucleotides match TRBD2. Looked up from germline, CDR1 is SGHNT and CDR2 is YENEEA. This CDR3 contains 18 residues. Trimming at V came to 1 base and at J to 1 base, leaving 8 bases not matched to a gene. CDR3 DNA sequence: TGTGCCAGCAGCTTAGGCGGAACTAGCGGATGGAACACCGGGGAGCTGTTTTTT. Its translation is CASSLGGTSGWNTGELFF.

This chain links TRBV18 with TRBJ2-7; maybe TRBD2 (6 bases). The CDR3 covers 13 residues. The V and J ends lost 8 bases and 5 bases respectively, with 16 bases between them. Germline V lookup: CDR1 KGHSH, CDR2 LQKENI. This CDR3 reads CASASTGADEQYF. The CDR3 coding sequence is TGTGCCAGCGCCTCGACGGGAGCGGACGAGCAGTACTTC.